The 30 T cell receptor beta chains given below trace back to one sample, sequenced in a study of blood T cells in healthy people across ages (dated by TCRdb to between 2014 and 2017). The library was made by 5' RACE. The reads were generated on an Illumina HiSeq 2500. The second PCR ran for about 6 to 11 cycles and used a J-beta primer mix along with a sample-barcoded 5' primer. TCRdb's own reprocessing of the public reads used fastp at Q25 and MiXCR and kept productive beta chains. Each entry merges the rows of one CDR3 protein and shows their most common DNA and genes. This sample gives hundreds of thousands of distinct CDR3 sequences in total; 20% to 25% of them show up just once. The ten largest clones represent roughly 3.9% of the sample. The sequenced sample consisted of blood. Every receptor here comes from an older man in good health.

The V and J genes are TRBV29-1 and TRBJ2-5; D is unclear. The J call may be incorrect, as the DNA end agrees better with TRBJ2-7. Germline V CDR1 and CDR2: SQVTM, ANQGSEA. This CDR3 is built from 13 residues. CDR3 coding DNA: TGCAGCGTTGAGAAGGCGGAATCCTACGAGCAGTACTTC. It encodes CSVEKAESYEQYF.

This clonotype appeared a few times. The rearrangement joins TRBV7-9 to TRBJ2-3; 14 nucleotides agree with TRBD2. Per the germline V gene, CDR1 is SEHNR and CDR2 is FQNEAQ (reference sequence). Trimming at V came to 5 bases and at J to 3 bases, leaving 10 bases not matched to a gene. This CDR3 is built from 18 residues. CDR3 in amino acids: CASSARGLAGERTDTQYF. DNA of the CDR3: TGTGCCAGCAGCGCCCGGGGACTAGCGGGAGAGCGGACAGATACGCAGTATTTT.

This clonotype was observed a few times. The genes are TRBV24-1 and TRBJ2-2; D ambiguous. V gave up 7 bases and J gave up 5 bases, with 7 bases separating them. The CDR3 has 12 amino acids. Germline V CDR1 and CDR2: KGHDR, SFDVKD. CDR3 in amino acids: CATSSETGELFF. The CDR3 region has the DNA TGTGCCACCAGCTCGGAGACCGGGGAGCTGTTTTTT.

The chain joins TRBV20-1 to TRBJ1-4, with 11 bases that match TRBD1. With 3 bases clipped from V and 6 bases from J, the junction kept 6 bases outside the gene matches. The germline CDR1 and CDR2 sequences are DFQATT and SNEGSKA (reference sequence). The CDR3 sequence is 15 residues long. Here the CDR3 DNA reads TGCAGTGCTAGCTCCGGACAGGGGGCTTATGAAAAACTGTTTTTT. Its protein product is CSASSGQGAYEKLFF.

This clonotype was counted many times. The chain combines TRBV12-3 or TRBV12-4 with TRBJ2-5, with TRBD1 as a possible D gene (6 bases). V shed 2 bases and J shed 1 base, with 8 bases lying between them. The CDR3 has 14 amino acids. The CDR3 region is CASSLTGTQETQYF. The CDR3 DNA is TGTGCCAGCAGTTTAACAGGGACCCAAGAGACCCAGTACTTC.

This clonotype has just a few counts. The chain employs TRBV7-8 and TRBJ2-7; weak D call: TRBD1 (6 bases). The CDR3 loop spans 16 amino acids. The V end lost 2 bases, the J end lost 0 bases, and 14 bases lay between the germline ends. Germline CDR1 SGHVS, CDR2 FQNEAQ. The CDR3 region is CASSLSQGTNSYEQYF. DNA of the CDR3: TGTGCCAGCAGCTTATCGCAGGGGACCAACTCCTACGAGCAGTACTTC.

The V gene is TRBV7-9, the J gene TRBJ2-2; D remains unclear. Germline V gives CDR1 SEHNR, CDR2 FQNEAQ (reference sequence). Trimming took 4 bases from V and 6 from J, leaving 6 bases between them. This CDR3 contains 12 residues. The CDR3 spells CASSSISGELFF. DNA of the CDR3: TGTGCCAGCAGCTCCATATCCGGGGAGCTGTTTTTT.

The V and J genes are TRBV6-5 and TRBJ2-5; D not resolved. Trimming left V 6 bases short and J 2 bases short, with 10 bases between. The CDR3 covers 13 residues. The germline CDR1 and CDR2 sequences are MNHEY and SVGAGI. CDR3 coding DNA: TGTGCCAGCAGGGAAACAGTGCAAGAGACCCAGTACTTC. Translating gives CASRETVQETQYF.

This clonotype has a handful of counts. Here the CDR3 omits its conserved ending phenylalanine or tryptophan, so a read error is the likely source. The DNA is omitted, as the CDR3 cannot be located on it reliably, and the CDR3 follows TCRdb's listing. This chain connects TRBV2 to TRBJ2-7; TRBD2, the table's D call, lacks a check against the DNA. The germline gives CDR1 SNHLY, CDR2 FYNNEI. The CDR3 has 13 residues if both end residues are counted. This CDR3 is CASSDGDGITYEQ.

This clonotype has more than one count but fewer than ten. The V gene is TRBV27, the J gene TRBJ2-5; 9 bases match TRBD1. The J call may be wrong; the DNA end is better matched by TRBJ2-1. CDR1 is MNHEY, CDR2 SMNVEV, per germline (reference sequence). This CDR3 region has 14 residues. CDR3 amino acids: CASSQRRQGGEQFF. DNA for the CDR3: TGTGCCAGCAGTCAGAGAAGACAGGGGGGTGAGCAGTTCTTC.

The chain's CDR3 is CASTPSAVYNEQFF. The DNA of the CDR3 is TGTGCCAGCACCCCCAGCGCCGTTTACAATGAGCAGTTCTTC. The chain joins TRBV12-3 or TRBV12-4 to TRBJ2-1; D remains ambiguous. The CDR3 is 14 amino acids. Trimming removed 7 bases at V and 4 bases at J, with 14 bases between.

Of note for this clonotype: With a much larger clone just one base away, this may be a read error. The CDR3 end shows no conserved phenylalanine or tryptophan, and so a read error is likely. This chain uses TRBV5-1 with TRBJ1-4, with D possibly TRBD1 on 5 matching bases. Germline CDR1 and CDR2: SGHRS and YFSETQ. V was pared by 4 bases and J by 8 bases, with 24 bases between. This CDR3 is built from 17 residues. The CDR3 spells CASSPGGTNPRGEKLFS. The CDR3 nucleotides read TGCGCCAGCAGCCCCGGCGGGACGAACCCCCGAGGGGAAAAACTGTTTTCT.

The V gene is TRBV12-3 or TRBV12-4, the J gene TRBJ2-5, with 7 bases matching TRBD1. Losses at the gene ends were 5 bases for V and 1 base for J; bases not matched to a gene: 7. This CDR3 is built from 15 residues. CDR3 loop: CASSGDSLPQETQYF. In nucleotides, the CDR3 is TGTGCCAGCAGTGGGGACAGCCTCCCCCAAGAGACCCAGTACTTC.

This clonotype was detected a few times. CDR3 protein: CATGISGNTIYF. For the CDR3, the DNA is TGTGCCACGGGGATCTCTGGAAACACCATATATTTT. The rearrangement links TRBV5-6 to TRBJ1-3; D not certain. Germline CDR1 SGHDT, CDR2 YYEEEE. The V gene lost 9 bases and the J gene lost 0 bases, with 7 bases spanning the gap. The CDR3 covers 12 residues.

In this sample, this clonotype turned up many times. CDR3 bases: TGTGCCAGCAGTGAAGATGCCAGGGCTGGTGAGCAGTTCTTC. It is translated as CASSEDARAGEQFF. The chain uses TRBV2 and TRBJ2-5; perhaps TRBD1 as D (5 bases). TRBJ2-1 matches the DNA end more closely, so the J call is doubtful. Looked up from germline, CDR1 is SNHLY and CDR2 is FYNNEI. The length of the CDR3 is 14 residues.

This clonotype occurred many times. V and J are TRBV24-1 and TRBJ2-7, with D perhaps TRBD2 (5 bases). The CDR3 extends over 12 amino acids. Germline CDR1 KGHDR, CDR2 SFDVKD. The ends were cut back, 1 base at V and 11 bases at J, with 11 bases in the middle. CDR3: CATSDFLPGKYF. In DNA form, the CDR3 reads TGTGCCACCAGTGATTTTCTCCCGGGAAAGTACTTC.

The chain carries TRBV6-1 and TRBJ1-6; D ambiguous. CDR1 and CDR2 (germline): MNHNS, SASEGT. V was clipped by 4 bases and J by 6 bases, with 16 bases between them. There are 16 residues in the CDR3. CDR3 sequence reads: CASSAKMGSVNSPLHF. CDR3 coding DNA: TGTGCCAGCAGTGCCAAGATGGGTTCGGTTAATTCACCCCTCCACTTT.

J is TRBJ1-2 and V is TRBV7-2, with 8 positions matching TRBD1. From germline, CDR1 is SGHTA and CDR2 FQGNSA. The CDR3 loop spans 14 amino acids. V gave up 1 base and J gave up 8 bases; unmatched junction bases: 6. Here the CDR3 DNA reads TGTGCCAGCAGCTTAGACCGGACAGGGAGCGGCTACACCTTC. It codes for CASSLDRTGSGYTF.

This clonotype was counted a few times. At one end, the junction sequence differs from germline, possibly due to a read error. This chain uses TRBV7-9 with TRBJ1-4; 7 bases map to TRBD1. Looked up from germline, CDR1 is SEHNR and CDR2 is FQNEAQ (reference sequence). The CDR3 consists of 16 residues. The DNA of the CDR3 is TGTGCCAGCAGCGGACGACAGGGAGTAACTAACGAAAAACTGTTTTTT. Translation: CASSGRQGVTNEKLFF.

The chain has TRBV20-1 and TRBJ2-1; D uncertain. CDR3 length: 16 amino acids. Germline assignment: CDR1 DFQATT and CDR2 SNEGSKA (reference sequence). Trimming took off 4 bases at V and 0 bases at J, with 16 bases between the two ends. The CDR3 is CSANLGKSSSYNEQFF. In DNA form, the CDR3 reads TGCAGTGCTAATCTTGGAAAGTCAAGCTCCTACAATGAGCAGTTCTTC.

This clonotype was observed a handful of times. For the CDR3, the DNA is TGTGCCAGCAGTACCGGGACGAAAACCTACGAGCAGTACTTC. Translation gives CASSTGTKTYEQYF. The chain recombines TRBV12-3 or TRBV12-4 with TRBJ2-5; D may match TRBD1 or TRBD2 (5 bases each). The J call may not be correct, given that the DNA end is closer to TRBJ2-7. The CDR3 is made up of 14 amino acids.

This sequence joins TRBV30 and TRBJ1-6; the D gene is possibly TRBD1 (6 bases). This CDR3 contains 16 residues. V lost 5 bases and J 7 bases, leaving 21 bases between the germline ends. Per the germline V gene, CDR1 is GTSNPN and CDR2 is SVGIG (reference sequence). CDR3 region: CAWGYGTQNPNSPLHF. The CDR3 DNA is TGTGCCTGGGGTTACGGGACACAAAACCCCAATTCACCCCTCCACTTT.

This clonotype has only a few counts. This chain connects TRBV5-1 to TRBJ1-2; a possible D gene is TRBD1 (5 bases). Germline CDR1 reads SGHRS; CDR2 reads YFSETQ. V was trimmed by 6 bases and J by 4 bases, leaving 13 bases between them. CDR3 length: 13 amino acids. CDR3: CASTMGPPYGYTF. DNA for the CDR3: TGCGCCAGCACAATGGGGCCCCCCTATGGCTACACCTTC.

The gene calls are TRBV5-1 and TRBJ2-1, with D unclear. CDR3 length: 14 amino acids. Germline values: CDR1 SGHRS, CDR2 YFSETQ. Trimming took off 8 bases at V and 8 bases at J, with 20 bases between the two ends. CDR3 loop: CASTFLESSHEQFF. The DNA of the CDR3 is TGCGCCAGTACCTTCTTAGAGTCTTCCCATGAGCAGTTCTTC.

This chain uses TRBV7-2 with TRBJ2-1; 10 nucleotides line up with TRBD2. There are 15 residues in the CDR3. V dropped 2 bases and J dropped 6; count of bases not matched to a gene: 4. CDR1 and CDR2 from the germline V gene are SGHTA and FQGNSA. The CDR3 here is CASSLKSSGGNEQFF. CDR3 nucleotides: TGTGCCAGCAGCTTAAAGTCTAGCGGGGGCAATGAGCAGTTCTTC.

The chain is built from TRBV9 and TRBJ1-2; 7 bases agree with TRBD1. From germline, CDR1 is SGDLS and CDR2 YYNGEE. The CDR3 loop spans 16 amino acids. With V trimmed by 0 bases and J by 5 bases, 10 bases remained unmatched. In DNA, the CDR3 is TGTGCCAGCAGCGTAGAACCCTCGGGGACAGCTTATGGCTACACCTTC. Translation gives CASSVEPSGTAYGYTF.

In this sample, this clonotype turned up a few times. V usage is TRBV20-1 and J usage is TRBJ2-1, with D possibly being TRBD1 or TRBD2 (5 bases each). This CDR3 has 12 residues. V lost 5 bases, J lost 13 bases, and 18 bases lay in between. Looked up from germline, CDR1 is DFQATT and CDR2 is SNEGSKA (reference sequence). The CDR3 coding sequence is TGCAGTGCTCCCAGGGACCTTAGGGGACAGTTCTTC. Its protein product is CSAPRDLRGQFF.

This clonotype was found a few times. The chain is built from TRBV20-1 and TRBJ2-1, with 7 bases that match TRBD2. The V gene end was trimmed by 5 bases and the J gene end by 1 base; junction bases not matched to a gene: 11. Germline V gene lookup returns CDR1 DFQATT and CDR2 SNEGSKA (reference sequence). CDR3 length equals 16 residues. The CDR3 loop reads CSAHSSGQPSYNEQFF. The CDR3 DNA sequence: TGCAGTGCTCACTCTAGCGGTCAGCCGTCCTACAATGAGCAGTTCTTC.

The chain employs TRBV4-1 and TRBJ2-4, with D perhaps TRBD1 (5 bases). The V and J ends lost 2 bases and 6 bases respectively, with 14 bases between them. The length of the CDR3 is 15 residues. Germline loops: CDR1 MGHRA, CDR2 YSYEKL. Written as DNA, the CDR3 is TGCGCCAGCAGCCAATTAGGGCAGGGTGCAAACATTCAGTACTTC. This sequence encodes CASSQLGQGANIQYF.

In its sample, this clonotype was seen a few times. This CDR3 reads CASTVDSSSYEQYF. CDR3 DNA: TGTGCCAGCACCGTCGACAGCAGCTCCTACGAGCAGTACTTC. J is TRBJ2-7 and V is TRBV28; the D gene is possibly TRBD1 (5 bases). The V gene's germline CDR1 is MDHEN and CDR2 SYDVKM. The CDR3 totals 14 residues. Trimming took 7 bases from V and 0 from J, leaving 13 bases between them.